Listed here is a single T cell receptor (beta chain). This clone was counted a single time. Its antigen is currently not known. Nothing much larger sits one base from this clone, and base qualities are not available. The immunoSEQ Assay, a bias-controlled multiplex PCR, was used to amplify TCRbeta CDR3 regions from genomic DNA. For the original study's pipeline: The number of nucleated cells in each sample was estimated from the amplification of reference gene primers within the assay. To quantify the absolute abundance of each unique TCRbeta CDR3 rearrangement, sequence reads were collapsed and filtered. For each sample, productive Simpson clonality was calculated by taking the square root of Simpson's diversity index across productive rearrangements. Imported from immuneACCESS, the table was reduced by TCRdb to in-frame sequences with V and J called. These copies leave out some clones; in studies compared against another copy, an unresolved V gene accounts for under half, and the cause of the remainder is not known. V and J calls and clone size follow that table, whereas D and trimming were derived from the DNA. For this sample the table gives around 230,000 clones, of which 82% were detected only once. The ten largest make up under 15% of the sample.

Each collaborating institution followed its own protocols to collect whole blood in K2EDTA tubes. For TCRbeta analysis, collaborator samples were shipped as frozen whole blood, as isolated PBMCs, or as DNA extracted from either sample type. The entry originates in a study of blood T cell repertoires in COVID-19 (dated by TCRdb to 2019 to 2021). Study-level background: Collaborator samples came from the United States, Italy and Spain and covered acute and convalescent phases of COVID-19. Where available, HLA class I and class II types were obtained from metadata supplied by the sample provider rather than from assay-based typing. The prospective study material was composed of cDNA or gDNA derived from T cells, B-cell-depleted T cells, or PBMCs. Samples were obtained from the ongoing ImmuneRACE study (first 160 participants) and from 1,000 to 1,500 subjects provided by 6 global collaborators. The repertoires were released in a freely available public database meant as a resource for research on the immune response to SARS-CoV-2. Subjects who had been exposed to COVID-19, were actively infected with it, or had recovered from it provided the deeply sampled blood TCRbeta repertoires that made up the dataset. A de-identified subject ID, COVID-19 status, age in years and sex were almost always included in the sample metadata.

Reading from cysteine to phenylalanine, the CDR3 counts 13 amino acids. The retained sequence is limited to the CDR3, 39 bases, with the frame set at the first base. As encoded in the germline V gene, CDR1 is KGHDR while CDR2 is SFDVKD. Between the V and J ends, shortened by 4 bases and 4 bases respectively, the junction contains 9 bases. The full study reports these points: How much clinical and demographic metadata was included differed by source and by participant, and the metadata was provided uncurated.

The source is a woman aged 55-69 years with active or convalescent COVID-19. This receptor chain uses TRBV24-1 and TRBJ2-5, with TRBD2 tentatively as D gene (5 bases match). The sequenced sample consisted of peripheral blood. Here is the DNA: TGTGCCACCAGTGAGCCTGGAGGAGAGACCCAGTACTTC. Translated, this gives CATSEPGGETQYF.